The 9 T cell receptor beta chains below come from one sample, sequenced in a study of cytomegalovirus exposure and HLA in healthy donors. Amplification used 60 Vbeta primers and 13 Jbeta primers. Measured with immunoSEQ multiplex PCR; TCRdb has only the in-frame clones, and not every one. The sample lists 160,000 or so clones, approximately 79% occurring once. The specimen sequenced was PBMCs. The source of these receptors is a woman in her forties or fifties in good health and CMV-seropositive.

The chain is built from TRBV6-6 and TRBJ1-1; tentatively, D is TRBD1 (5 bases). Germline assignment: CDR1 MNHNY and CDR2 SVGAGI (reference sequence). The CDR3 has 13 amino acids. Trimming left V 7 bases short and J 6 bases short, with 15 bases between. The CDR3 spells CASTFQGTSEAFF. The CDR3 DNA sequence: TGTGCCAGCACCTTTCAGGGTACGTCTGAAGCTTTCTTT.

This clone was observed once. V is TRBV5-6 and J is TRBJ2-7, with TRBD2 matching 7 bases. V lost 4 bases and J lost 4; bases outside the gene matches: 11. The CDR3 is 15 residues long. From germline, CDR1 is SGHDT and CDR2 YYEEEE. This chain's CDR3 is CASSTGGTLQYEQYF. CDR3 nucleotide sequence: TGTGCCAGCAGCACGGGGGGTACTTTACAATACGAGCAGTACTTC.

The sample holds a few counts of this clone. This chain joins TRBV29-1 and TRBJ2-1, with TRBD1 as a possible D gene (5 bases). The CDR3 spans 13 residues. Germline-derived CDR1 and CDR2 are SQVTM and ANQGSEA. The V end lost 6 bases, the J end lost 9 bases, and 18 bases lay between the germline ends. The CDR3 is CSVLLRRAPEQFF. For the CDR3, the DNA is TGCAGCGTGTTACTACGCAGGGCTCCTGAGCAGTTCTTC.

J is TRBJ2-1 and V is TRBV11-1; 13 bases are a match to TRBD2. Germline V gene sequence: CDR1 SGHAT, CDR2 FQDESV (reference sequence). With 1 base clipped from V and 7 bases from J, the junction kept 1 base outside the gene matches. This CDR3 is 15 amino acids long. For the CDR3, the DNA is TGTGCCAGCAGCTTAGAGGGACTAGCGGGGAATGAGCAGTTCTTC. Encoded protein: CASSLEGLAGNEQFF.

The rearrangement joins TRBV19 to TRBJ1-1; the D is unclear. Between the trimmed V and J ends, which lost 3 bases and 4 bases, there was a span of 9 bases. Per the germline V gene, CDR1 is LNHDA and CDR2 is SQIVND (reference sequence). The CDR3 has 13 residues. The CDR3: CASSIETGTEAFF. Written as DNA, the CDR3 is TGTGCCAGTAGTATTGAAACGGGCACTGAAGCTTTCTTT.

This clone is a singleton in its sample. The rearrangement links TRBV7-2 to TRBJ2-3; the D gene is possibly TRBD2 (6 bases). This CDR3 spans 15 amino acids. CDR1 SGHTA and CDR2 FQGNSA come from the germline V gene. Trimming removed 7 bases from V and 0 bases from J, with 14 bases in between. This CDR3 is CASTPGAGSTDTQYF. The CDR3 DNA reads as TGTGCCAGCACCCCGGGTGCGGGGAGCACAGATACGCAGTATTTT.

This clone was seen once. The rearrangement uses TRBV2 and TRBJ2-7; 9 bases agree with TRBD2. The CDR3 runs to 16 residues. CDR1 and CDR2 from the germline V gene are SNHLY and FYNNEI. The ends lost 5 bases at V and 2 bases at J; junction bases unmatched: 10. Here the CDR3 reads CASSHASGGNPYEQYF. In nucleotides, the CDR3 is TGTGCCAGCAGTCACGCGAGCGGGGGGAACCCCTACGAGCAGTACTTC.

V is TRBV4-1 and J is TRBJ1-4, with unresolved D. The germline CDR1 and CDR2 sequences are MGHRA and YSYEKL. V lost 1 base and J 4 bases, leaving 10 bases between the germline ends. This CDR3 spans 15 amino acids. Here the CDR3 reads CASSQGPRYNEKLFF. The CDR3 DNA is TGCGCCAGCAGCCAAGGGCCGAGGTATAATGAAAAACTGTTTTTT.

This clone was seen once. The chain links TRBV7-8 to TRBJ1-3; D is undetermined. V lost 5 bases, J lost 2 bases, and 4 bases lay in between. Germline V gene lookup returns CDR1 SGHVS and CDR2 FQNEAQ. This CDR3 contains 12 residues. CDR3: CASSETGNTIYF. In nucleotides, the CDR3 is TGTGCCAGCAGCGAGACTGGAAACACCATATATTTT.